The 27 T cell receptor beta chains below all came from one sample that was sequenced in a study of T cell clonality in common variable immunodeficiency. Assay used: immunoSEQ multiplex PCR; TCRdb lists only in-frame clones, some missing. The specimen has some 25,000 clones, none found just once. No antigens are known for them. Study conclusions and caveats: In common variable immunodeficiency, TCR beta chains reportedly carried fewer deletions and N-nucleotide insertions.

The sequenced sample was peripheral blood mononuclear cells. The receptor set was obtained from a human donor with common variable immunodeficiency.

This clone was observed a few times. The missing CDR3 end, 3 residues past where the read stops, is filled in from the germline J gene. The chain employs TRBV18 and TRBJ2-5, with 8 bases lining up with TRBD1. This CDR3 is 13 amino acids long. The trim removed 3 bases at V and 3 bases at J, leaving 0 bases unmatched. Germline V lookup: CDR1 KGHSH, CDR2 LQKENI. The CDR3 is CASSPGQEETQYF. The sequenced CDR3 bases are TGTGCCAGCTCACCGGGACAGGAAGAGACC.

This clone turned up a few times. The CDR3 reads CASSRAWTSGNEQFF. The sequenced part of the CDR3 DNA is TGTGCCAGCAGCCGAGCCTGGACTAGCGGCAATGAG. This sequence joins TRBV7-3 and TRBJ2-1; 10 positions match TRBD2. The observed sequence ends 3 residues before the CDR3 terminus, with the missing tail filled in from the germline J gene. Looked up from germline, CDR1 is SGHTA and CDR2 is FQGTGA. V shed 5 bases and J 6 bases; nucleotides not matched to a gene: 7. The CDR3 spans 15 residues.

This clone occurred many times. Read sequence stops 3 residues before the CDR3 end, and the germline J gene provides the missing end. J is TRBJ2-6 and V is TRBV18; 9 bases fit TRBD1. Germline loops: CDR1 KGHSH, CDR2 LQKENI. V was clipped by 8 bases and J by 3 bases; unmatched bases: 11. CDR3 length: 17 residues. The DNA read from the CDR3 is TGTGCCAGCAGACATGGGGGACAGGGTCGTGGGGCCAACGTC. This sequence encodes CASRHGGQGRGANV. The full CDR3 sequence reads CASRHGGQGRGANVLTF.

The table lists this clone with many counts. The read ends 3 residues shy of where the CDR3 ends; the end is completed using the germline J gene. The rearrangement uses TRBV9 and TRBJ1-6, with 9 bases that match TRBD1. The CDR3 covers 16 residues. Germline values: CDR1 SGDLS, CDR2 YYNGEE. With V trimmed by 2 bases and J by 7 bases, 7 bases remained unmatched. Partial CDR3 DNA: TGTGCCAGCAGCGTGGGGGGACAGGGAAGGAATTCACCC. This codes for CASSVGGQGRNSP. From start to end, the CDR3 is CASSVGGQGRNSPLHF.

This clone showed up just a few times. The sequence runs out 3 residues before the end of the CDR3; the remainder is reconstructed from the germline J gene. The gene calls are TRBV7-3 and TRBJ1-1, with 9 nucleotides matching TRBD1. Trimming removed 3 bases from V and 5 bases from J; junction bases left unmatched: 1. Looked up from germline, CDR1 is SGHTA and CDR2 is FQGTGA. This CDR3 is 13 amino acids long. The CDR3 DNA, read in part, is TGTGCCAGCAGCTTGACAGGGGGGACTGAA. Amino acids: CASSLTGGTE. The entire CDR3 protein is CASSLTGGTEAFF.

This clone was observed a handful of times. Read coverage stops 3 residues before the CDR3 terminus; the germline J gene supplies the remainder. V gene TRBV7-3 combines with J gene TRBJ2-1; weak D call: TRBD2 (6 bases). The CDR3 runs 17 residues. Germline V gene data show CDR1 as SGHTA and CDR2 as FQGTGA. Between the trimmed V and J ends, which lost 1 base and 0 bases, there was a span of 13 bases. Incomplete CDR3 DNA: TGTGCCAGCAGCTTAAAATTGTCTAGCGTCTCCTACAATGAG. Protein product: CASSLKLSSVSYNE. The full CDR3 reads CASSLKLSSVSYNEQFF.

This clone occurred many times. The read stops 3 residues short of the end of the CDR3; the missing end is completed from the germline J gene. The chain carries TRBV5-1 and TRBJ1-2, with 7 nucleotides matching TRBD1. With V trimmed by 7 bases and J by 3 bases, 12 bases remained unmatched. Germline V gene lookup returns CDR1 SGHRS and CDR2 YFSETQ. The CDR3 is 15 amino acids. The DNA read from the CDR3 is TGCGCCAGCTCTCGGGAGGGGGCATTGCACTATGGC. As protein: CASSREGALHYG. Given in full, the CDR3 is CASSREGALHYGYTF.

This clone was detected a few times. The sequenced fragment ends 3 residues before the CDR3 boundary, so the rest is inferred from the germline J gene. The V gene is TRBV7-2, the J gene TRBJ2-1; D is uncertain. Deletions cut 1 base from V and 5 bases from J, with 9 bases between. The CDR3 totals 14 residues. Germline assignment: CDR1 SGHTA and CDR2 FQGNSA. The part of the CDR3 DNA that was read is TGTGCCAGCAGCTTAGTTTTGTCAGACAATGAG. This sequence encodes CASSLVLSDNE. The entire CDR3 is CASSLVLSDNEQFF.

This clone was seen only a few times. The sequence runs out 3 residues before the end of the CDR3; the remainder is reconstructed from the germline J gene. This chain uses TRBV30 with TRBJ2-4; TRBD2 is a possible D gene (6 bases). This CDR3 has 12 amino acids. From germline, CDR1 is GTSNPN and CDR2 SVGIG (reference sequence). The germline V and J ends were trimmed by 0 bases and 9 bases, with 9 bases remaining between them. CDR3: CAWSVGGIIQYF. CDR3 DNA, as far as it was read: TGTGCCTGGAGTGTAGGCGGGATCATT.

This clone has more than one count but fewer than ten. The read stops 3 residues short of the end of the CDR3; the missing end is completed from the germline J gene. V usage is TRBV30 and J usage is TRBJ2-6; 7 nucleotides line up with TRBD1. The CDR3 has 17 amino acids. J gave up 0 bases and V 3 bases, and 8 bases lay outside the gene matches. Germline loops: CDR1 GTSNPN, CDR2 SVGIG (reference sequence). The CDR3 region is CAWRHPDRYSGANVLTF. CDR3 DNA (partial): TGTGCCTGGAGGCACCCGGACAGGTACTCTGGGGCCAACGTC.

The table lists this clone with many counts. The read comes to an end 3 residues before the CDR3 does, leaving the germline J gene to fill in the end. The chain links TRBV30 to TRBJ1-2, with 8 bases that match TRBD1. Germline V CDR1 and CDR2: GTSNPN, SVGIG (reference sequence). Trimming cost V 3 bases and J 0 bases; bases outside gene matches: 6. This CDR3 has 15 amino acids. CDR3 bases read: TGTGCCTGGAGAGCCTCAGGGGGCTCTAACTATGGC. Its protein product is CAWRASGGSNYG. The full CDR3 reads CAWRASGGSNYGYTF.

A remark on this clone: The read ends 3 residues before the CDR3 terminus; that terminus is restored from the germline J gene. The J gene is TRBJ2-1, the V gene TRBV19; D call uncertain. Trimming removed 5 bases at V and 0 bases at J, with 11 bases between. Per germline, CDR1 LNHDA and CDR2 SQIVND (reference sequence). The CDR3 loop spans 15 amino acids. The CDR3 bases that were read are TGTGCCAGTAGTCCGCGCAGGAGCTCCTACAATGAG. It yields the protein CASSPRRSSYNE. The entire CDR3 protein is CASSPRRSSYNEQFF.

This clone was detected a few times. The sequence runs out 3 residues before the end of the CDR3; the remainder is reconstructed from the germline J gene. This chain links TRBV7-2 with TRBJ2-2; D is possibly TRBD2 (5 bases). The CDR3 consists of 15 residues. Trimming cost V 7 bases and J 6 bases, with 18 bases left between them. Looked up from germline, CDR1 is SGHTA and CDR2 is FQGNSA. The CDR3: CASIVGLALPGELFF. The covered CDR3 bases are TGTGCCAGCATCGTCGGGCTAGCATTGCCCGGGGAG. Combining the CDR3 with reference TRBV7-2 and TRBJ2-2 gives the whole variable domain GAGVSQSPSNKVTEKGKDVELRCDPISGHTALYWYRQSLGQGLEFLIYFQGNSAPDKSGLPSDRFSAERTGGSVSTLTIQRTQQEDSAVYLCASIVGLALPGELFFGEGSRLTVL.

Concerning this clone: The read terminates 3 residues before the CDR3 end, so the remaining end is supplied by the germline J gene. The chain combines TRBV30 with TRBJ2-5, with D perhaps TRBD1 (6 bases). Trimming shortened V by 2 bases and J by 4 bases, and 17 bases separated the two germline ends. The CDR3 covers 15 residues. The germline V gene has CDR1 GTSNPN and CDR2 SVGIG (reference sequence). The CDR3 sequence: CAWSFKNRVGETQYF. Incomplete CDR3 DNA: TGTGCCTGGAGTTTTAAAAACAGGGTTGGAGAGACC.

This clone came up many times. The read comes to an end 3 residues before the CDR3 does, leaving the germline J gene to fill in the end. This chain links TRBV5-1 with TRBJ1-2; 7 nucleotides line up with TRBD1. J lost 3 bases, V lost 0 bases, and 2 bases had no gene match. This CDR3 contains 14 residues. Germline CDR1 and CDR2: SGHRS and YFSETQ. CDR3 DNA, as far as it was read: TGCGCCAGCAGCTTGGGACAGGGACACTATGGC. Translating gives CASSLGQGHYG. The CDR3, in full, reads CASSLGQGHYGYTF.

The CDR3 spells CASSGQINQPQHF. The part of the CDR3 DNA that was read is TGTGCCAGCAGTGGACAGATAAATCAGCCC. The V call is TRBV2, the J call TRBJ1-5, with D perhaps matching TRBD1 (5 bases). Read sequence stops 3 residues before the CDR3 end, and the germline J gene provides the missing end. This CDR3 spans 13 amino acids. V was shortened by 4 bases and J by 4 bases, with 8 bases between the two germline ends. Germline V gene lookup returns CDR1 SNHLY and CDR2 FYNNEI.

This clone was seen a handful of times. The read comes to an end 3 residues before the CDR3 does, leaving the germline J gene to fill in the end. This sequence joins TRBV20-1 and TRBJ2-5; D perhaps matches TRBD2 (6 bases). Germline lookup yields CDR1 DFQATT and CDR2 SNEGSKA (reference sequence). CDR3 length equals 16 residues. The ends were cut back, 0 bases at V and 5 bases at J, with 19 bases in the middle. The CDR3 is CSARDGMPRGGETQYF. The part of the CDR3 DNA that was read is TGCAGTGCTAGAGATGGGATGCCGCGGGGCGGGGAGACC.

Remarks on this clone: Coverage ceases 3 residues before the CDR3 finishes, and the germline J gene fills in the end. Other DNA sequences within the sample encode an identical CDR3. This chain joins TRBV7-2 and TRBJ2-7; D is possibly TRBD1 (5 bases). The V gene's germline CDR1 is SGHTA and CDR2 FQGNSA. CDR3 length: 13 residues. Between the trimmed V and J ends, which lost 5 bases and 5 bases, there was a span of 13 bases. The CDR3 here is CASSQTQGNEQYF. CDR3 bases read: TGTGCCAGCAGCCAGACTCAGGGTAACGAG.

The CDR3 sequence: CSATEGRALNEQFF. CDR3 DNA (partial): TGCAGTGCAACAGAAGGCAGAGCCTTGAATGAG. The gene calls are TRBV20-1 and TRBJ2-1, with D uncertain. The read ends 3 residues early relative to the CDR3; the germline J gene fills the gap. The V gene lost 6 bases and the J gene lost 7 bases, with 19 bases spanning the gap. The CDR3 runs 14 residues. Germline V lookup: CDR1 DFQATT, CDR2 SNEGSKA (reference sequence).

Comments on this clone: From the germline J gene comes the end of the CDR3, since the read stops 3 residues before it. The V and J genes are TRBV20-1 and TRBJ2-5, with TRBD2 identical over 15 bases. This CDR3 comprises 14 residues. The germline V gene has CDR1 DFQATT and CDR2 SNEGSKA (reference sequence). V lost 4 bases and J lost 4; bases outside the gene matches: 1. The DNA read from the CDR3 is TGCAGTGCTAAGGGACTAGCGGGAGGAGAGACC. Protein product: CSAKGLAGGET. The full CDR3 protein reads CSAKGLAGGETQYF.

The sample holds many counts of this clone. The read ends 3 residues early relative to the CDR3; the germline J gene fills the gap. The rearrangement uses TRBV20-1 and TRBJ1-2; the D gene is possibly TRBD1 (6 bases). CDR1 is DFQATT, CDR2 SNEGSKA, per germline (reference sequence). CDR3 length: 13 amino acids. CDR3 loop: CSASVQGEEGYTF. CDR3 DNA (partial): TGCAGTGCTAGCGTACAGGGAGAAGAAGGC.

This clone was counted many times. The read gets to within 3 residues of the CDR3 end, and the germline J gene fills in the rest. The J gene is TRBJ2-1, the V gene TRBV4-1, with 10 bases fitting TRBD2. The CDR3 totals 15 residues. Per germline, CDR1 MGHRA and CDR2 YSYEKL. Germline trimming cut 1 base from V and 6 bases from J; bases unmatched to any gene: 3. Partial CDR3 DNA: TGCGCCAGCAGCCAAGCTACTAGCGGGACCAATGAG. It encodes CASSQATSGTNE. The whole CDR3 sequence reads CASSQATSGTNEQFF.

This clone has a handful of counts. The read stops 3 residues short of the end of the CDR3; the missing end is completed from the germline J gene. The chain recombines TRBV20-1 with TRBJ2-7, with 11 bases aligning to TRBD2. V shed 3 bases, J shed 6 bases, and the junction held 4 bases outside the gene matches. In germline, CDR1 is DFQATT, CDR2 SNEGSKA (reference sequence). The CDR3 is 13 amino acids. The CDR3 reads CSARLAGGGEQYF. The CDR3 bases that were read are TGCAGTGCTAGGCTAGCGGGAGGCGGCGAG.

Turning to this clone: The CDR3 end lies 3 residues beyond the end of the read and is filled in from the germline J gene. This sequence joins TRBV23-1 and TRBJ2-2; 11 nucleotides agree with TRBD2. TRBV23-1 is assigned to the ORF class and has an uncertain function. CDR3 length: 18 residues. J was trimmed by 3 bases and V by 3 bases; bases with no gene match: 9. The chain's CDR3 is CASSQTRTSGFHTGELFF. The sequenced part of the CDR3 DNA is TGCGCCAGCAGTCAGACGCGGACTAGCGGGTTCCACACCGGGGAG.

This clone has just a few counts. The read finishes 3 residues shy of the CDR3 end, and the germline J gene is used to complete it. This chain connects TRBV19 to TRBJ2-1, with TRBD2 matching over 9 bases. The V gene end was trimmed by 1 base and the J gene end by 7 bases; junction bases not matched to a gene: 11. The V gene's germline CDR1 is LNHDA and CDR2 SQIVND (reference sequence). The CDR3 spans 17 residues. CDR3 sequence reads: CASSIVGLAGRRNEQFF. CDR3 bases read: TGTGCCAGTAGTATAGTTGGGCTAGCGGGACGTAGGAATGAG.

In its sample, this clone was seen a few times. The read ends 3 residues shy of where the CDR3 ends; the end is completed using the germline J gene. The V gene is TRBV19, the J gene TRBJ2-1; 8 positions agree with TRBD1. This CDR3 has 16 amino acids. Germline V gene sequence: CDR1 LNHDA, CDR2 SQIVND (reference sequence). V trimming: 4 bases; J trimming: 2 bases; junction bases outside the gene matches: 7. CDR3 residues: CASSRQQGGAYNEQFF. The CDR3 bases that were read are TGTGCCAGTAGTAGACAACAGGGGGGCGCCTACAATGAG.

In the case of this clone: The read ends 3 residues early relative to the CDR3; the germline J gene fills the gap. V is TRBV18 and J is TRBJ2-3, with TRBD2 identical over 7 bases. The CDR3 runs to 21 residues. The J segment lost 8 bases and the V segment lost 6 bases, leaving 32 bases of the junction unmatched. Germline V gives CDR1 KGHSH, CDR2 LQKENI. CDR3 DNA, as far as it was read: TGTGCCAGCTCGACCCTTATGGACGGCTCGTCCGTGCGGGAGAGTTCCCGTACG. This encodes CASSTLMDGSSVRESSRT. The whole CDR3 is CASSTLMDGSSVRESSRTQYF.